This T cell receptor (beta chain) was recorded in a study of cytomegalovirus exposure and HLA in healthy donors. Germline V gene lookup returns CDR1 SGHTA and CDR2 FQGNSA. Trimming removed 2 bases from V and 1 base from J, with 8 bases in between. The CDR3 covers 14 residues. This clone was detected a few times. The PCR ran on 60 Vbeta and 13 Jbeta primers. Sequenced by immunoSEQ multiplex PCR; TCRdb stores in-frame clones only, minus some. The table shows some 130,000 clones, with about 9.1% occurring only once. Sequencing was done on a sample of PBMCs. This sequence was found in a woman aged 40 to 49 in good health and CMV-seropositive. The V call is TRBV7-2, the J call TRBJ2-5; D is unclear. This CDR3 is CASSLLAVQETQYF. For the CDR3, the DNA is TGTGCCAGCAGCTTATTGGCAGTCCAAGAGACCCAGTACTTC.